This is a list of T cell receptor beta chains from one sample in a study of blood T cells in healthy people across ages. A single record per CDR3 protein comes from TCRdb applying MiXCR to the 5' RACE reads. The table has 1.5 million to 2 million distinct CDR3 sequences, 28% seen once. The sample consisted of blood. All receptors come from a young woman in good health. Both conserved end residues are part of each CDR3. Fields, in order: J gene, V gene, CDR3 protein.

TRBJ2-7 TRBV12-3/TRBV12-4 CASSGLNEQYF
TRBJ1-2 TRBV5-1 CASNPLGQGGYTF
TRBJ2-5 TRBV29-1 CSVVRSPPETQYF
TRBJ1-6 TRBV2 CASSEYNTGGNSPLHF
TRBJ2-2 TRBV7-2 CASSPRAGLIGELFF
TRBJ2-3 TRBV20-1 CSARELAGETDTQYF
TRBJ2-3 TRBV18 CASSPRPATEGDTQYF
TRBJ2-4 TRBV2 CASWGAGGAKNIQYF
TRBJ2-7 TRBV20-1 CSAASGRANEQYF
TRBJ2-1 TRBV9 CASSTRPASGKGNEQFF
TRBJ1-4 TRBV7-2 CASSLGSINEKLFF
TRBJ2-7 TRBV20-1 CSATGPGYEQYF
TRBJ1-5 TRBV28 CASSSTRGSQPQHF
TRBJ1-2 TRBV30 CACKGQALTAHGYTF
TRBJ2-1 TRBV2 CASKGSWGYNEQFF
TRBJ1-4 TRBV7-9 CASSLAGYNEKLFF
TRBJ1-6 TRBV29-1 CSVGGYNSPLHF
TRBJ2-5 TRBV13 CASTQGLAGETQYF
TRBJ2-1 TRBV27 CAGSLSTSSYNEQFF
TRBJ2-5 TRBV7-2 CASTEQGGETQYF
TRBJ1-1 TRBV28 CASIRGSTEAFF
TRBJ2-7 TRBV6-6 CASDQGKFIGTYEQYF
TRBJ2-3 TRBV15 CATSRDPGQPRLTDTQYF
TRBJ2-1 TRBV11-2 CASSADMSSYNEQFF
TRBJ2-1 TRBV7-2 CASTSTRNEQFF
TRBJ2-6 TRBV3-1 CASSPNQGAKSGANVLTF
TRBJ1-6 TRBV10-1 CASRLDGPNSPLHF
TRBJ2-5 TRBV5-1 CASSSGTSGGETQYF
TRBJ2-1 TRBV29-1 CSVLAGTSGNEQFF
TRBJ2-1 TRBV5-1 CASSSVSSYNEQFF
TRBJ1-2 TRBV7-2 CASSLRFNGTGPRGDGYTF
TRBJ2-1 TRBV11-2 CASSFAASGPWRDSYNEQFF
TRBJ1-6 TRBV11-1 CASSFTGYSPLHF
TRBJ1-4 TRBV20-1 CSAWGQGEEKLFF
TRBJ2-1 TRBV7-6 CASSLPKNIGTTPFNEQFF
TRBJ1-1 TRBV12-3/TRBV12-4 CASSLSQRVGTEAFF
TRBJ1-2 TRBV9 CASSVAGANYGYTF
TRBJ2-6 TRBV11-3 CASSQRESGANVLTF
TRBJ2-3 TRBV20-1 CSARTGTGITDTQYF
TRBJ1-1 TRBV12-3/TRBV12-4 CASSRRTENTEAFF
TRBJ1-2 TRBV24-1 CATSAGATYGYTF
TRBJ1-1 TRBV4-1 CASSQAASPTGYASTEAFF
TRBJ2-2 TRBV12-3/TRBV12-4 CASSLYSAGELFF
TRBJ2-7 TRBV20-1 CSARQVEQYF
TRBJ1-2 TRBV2 CASSPDLDYGYIF
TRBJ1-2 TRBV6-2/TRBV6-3 CASSREFGYTF
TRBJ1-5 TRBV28 CASSLPRSYSNQPQHF
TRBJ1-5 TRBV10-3 CATQVQGINQPQHF
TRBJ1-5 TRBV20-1 CSAVTGAVGMTWSNQPQHF
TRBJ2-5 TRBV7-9 CASSHGRKKAETQYF
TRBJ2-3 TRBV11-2 CASSLVGGLATSTDTQYF